The 20 T cell receptor beta chains given below trace back to one sample, sequenced in a study of T cells after yellow fever vaccination. TCRdb reprocessed the 5' RACE reads via MiXCR and lists one record per CDR3 protein. The data show some 68,000 distinct CDR3 sequences, with 6.5% seen just once and under 45% held by the top ten. Sequenced here: CD8+ T cells sorted from PBMCs, sampled about 41 days after the first yellow fever vaccination. Source of these receptors: a man aged 18 to 35 who received the YFV17D yellow fever vaccine.

The chain recombines TRBV19 with TRBJ2-1; 9 bases agree with TRBD1. This CDR3 region has 16 residues. Germline V gives CDR1 LNHDA, CDR2 SQIVND (reference sequence). After removal of 3 bases from V and 2 bases from J, the junction contained 5 bases not matched to a gene. The CDR3 reads CASSIWTGEAYNEQFF. In nucleotides, the CDR3 is TGTGCCAGTAGTATTTGGACAGGGGAAGCCTACAATGAGCAGTTCTTC.

This clonotype was counted between two and nine times. The rearrangement uses TRBV9 and TRBJ2-3, with TRBD1 as a possible D gene (6 bases). Trimming pared 4 bases from V and 3 bases from J, leaving 9 bases between. CDR1 and CDR2 (germline): SGDLS, YYNGEE. The CDR3 runs to 13 residues. The CDR3 protein is CASSQTGTDTQYF. DNA for the CDR3: TGTGCCAGCAGCCAGACAGGTACAGATACGCAGTATTTT.

This clonotype was counted at least ten times. The chain has TRBV21-1 and TRBJ1-1; the D call of TRBD1 is as the table states it, not checked on the DNA. TRBV21-1 is tagged as a pseudogene. CDR3 size: 17 residues. The CDR3 DNA is TGTGCCAGCAGCAAAGACAGGGCTGAGTCTGTTTGGACTGAAGCTTTCTTT. Translation: CASSKDRAESVWTEAFF.

This clonotype appeared many times. The chain is built from TRBV6-5 and TRBJ1-1; D unresolved. CDR3 size: 14 residues. Trimming removed 0 bases at V and 5 bases at J, with 10 bases between. Germline assignment: CDR1 MNHEY and CDR2 SVGAGI. CDR3 DNA sequence: TGTGCCAGCAGTTACTCGGGTGGCGGGACTGAAGCTTTCTTT. It translates to CASSYSGGGTEAFF.

The chain joins TRBV7-2 to TRBJ2-3; 10 nucleotides match TRBD2. Germline loops: CDR1 SGHTA, CDR2 FQGNSA. This CDR3 is built from 16 residues. Losses at the gene ends were 5 bases for V and 5 bases for J; bases not matched to a gene: 10. CDR3 region: CASSVLAGGLLDTQYF. The CDR3 DNA reads as TGTGCCAGCAGCGTATTAGCGGGGGGCCTTTTAGATACGCAGTATTTT.

For this clonotype: A much larger clonotype is one base distant, so this may be a read error. The V gene is TRBV7-2, the J gene TRBJ2-7, with 9 bases matching TRBD1. This CDR3 is 15 amino acids long. Trimming cost V 8 bases and J 3 bases; bases outside gene matches: 11. Germline CDR1 is SGHTA and CDR2 is FQGNSA. The CDR3 reads CASGQLQGALYEQYF. In DNA form, the CDR3 reads TGTGCCAGCGGCCAACTACAGGGGGCCCTCTACGAGCAGTACTTC.

The rearrangement links TRBV3-1 to TRBJ2-1; D is possibly TRBD2 (6 bases). Per the germline V gene, CDR1 is LGHDT and CDR2 is YNNKEL (reference sequence). The ends were cut back, 0 bases at V and 4 bases at J, with 19 bases in the middle. CDR3 length: 18 amino acids. The CDR3 nucleotides read TGTGCCAGCAGCCAAGAAACTAGCCGGGTCGGTCCTTACAATGAGCAGTTCTTC. Amino acid sequence: CASSQETSRVGPYNEQFF.

The chain links TRBV10-3 to TRBJ2-1, with 9 positions matching TRBD1. The CDR3 contains 15 residues. The germline V gene has CDR1 ENHRY and CDR2 SYGVKD. Trimming removed 7 bases from V and 7 bases from J; junction bases left unmatched: 11. The CDR3 loop is CAIIREQGASNEQFF. CDR3 in DNA: TGTGCCATCATACGGGAACAGGGGGCGAGTAATGAGCAGTTCTTC.

CDR3 bases: TGTGCCAGCAAGGGGGTTCCTGGAAACACCATATATTTT. Amino acids: CASKGVPGNTIYF. The chain carries TRBV12-3 or TRBV12-4 and TRBJ1-3, with D possibly TRBD1 on 6 matching bases. The CDR3 runs to 13 residues. The V and J ends lost 7 bases and 2 bases respectively, with 9 bases between them.

The V call is TRBV15, the J call TRBJ2-7, with 10 nucleotides matching TRBD1. CDR1 and CDR2 (germline): LNHNV, YYDKDF (reference sequence). J gave up 5 bases and V 3 bases, and 10 bases lay outside the gene matches. The CDR3 is 16 amino acids. The CDR3: CATSSRDRGLPDEQYV. Here the CDR3 DNA reads TGTGCCACCAGCAGCCGGGACAGGGGTCTTCCGGACGAGCAGTACGTC.

The sample holds many counts of this clonotype. The CDR3 DNA reads as TGTGCCAGCAGTTTAGGTGGGGGTTCTTACGAGCAGTACTTC. Its protein product is CASSLGGGSYEQYF. V and J are TRBV12-3 or TRBV12-4 and TRBJ2-7; possibly TRBD1 or TRBD2 for D (5 bases each). The CDR3 length is 14 residues. V shed 1 base and J shed 4 bases, with 11 bases lying between them.

This clonotype occurred many times. The gene calls are TRBV9 and TRBJ2-5, with D unresolved. Germline CDR1 and CDR2: SGDLS and YYNGEE. The V end lost 0 bases, the J end lost 3 bases, and 6 bases lay between the germline ends. The CDR3 is 13 residues long. Written as DNA, the CDR3 is TGTGCCAGCAGCGTAGGGCAAGAAGAGACCCAGTACTTC. Protein product: CASSVGQEETQYF. The full variable domain, in which reference TRBV9 and TRBJ2-5 provide the parts outside the CDR3, is DSGVTQTPKHLITATGQRVTLRCSPRSGDLSVYWYQQSLDQGLQFLIQYYNGEERAKGNILERFSAQQFPDLHSELNLSSLELGDSALYFCASSVGQEETQYFGPGTRLLVL.

In this sample, this clonotype turned up many times. The rearrangement uses TRBV6-2 or TRBV6-3 and TRBJ2-7; D possibly uses TRBD1 or TRBD2 (5 bases each). Trimming pared 2 bases from V and 1 base from J, leaving 12 bases between. The CDR3 spans 15 residues. CDR1 MNHEY and CDR2 SVGEGT come from the germline V gene. CDR3 region: CASSYLGTDSYEQYV. As DNA, the CDR3 is TGTGCCAGCAGTTACCTCGGGACGGATTCCTACGAGCAGTACGTC.

There are a few counts of this clonotype. V and J are TRBV28 and TRBJ2-7; D not resolved. V gave up 3 bases and J gave up 6 bases, with 12 bases separating them. CDR1 and CDR2 from the germline V gene are MDHEN and SYDVKM. This CDR3 is built from 13 residues. The CDR3 sequence: CASSFDWAVEQYV. The CDR3 coding sequence is TGTGCCAGCAGTTTCGACTGGGCGGTCGAGCAGTACGTC.

This clonotype has a count of ten or more. The chain links TRBV12-3 or TRBV12-4 to TRBJ1-1; D is unclear. The CDR3 loop spans 13 amino acids. V shed 7 bases and J shed 1 base, with 10 bases lying between them. The CDR3 sequence: CASKTGRNTEAFF. CDR3 in DNA: TGTGCCAGCAAGACCGGGAGGAACACTGAAGCTTTCTTT.

Details on this clonotype: A much larger clone differs by one base, so this may be a read error. The CDR3 bases are TGTGCCAGCTCACCAGTGGATCACCACGAGACCCAGTACTTC. As protein: CASSPVDHHETQYF. The V call is TRBV18, the J call TRBJ2-5; D unclear. The CDR3 extends over 14 amino acids. CDR1 is KGHSH and CDR2 is LQKENI in the germline V gene. The full variable domain, its missing parts supplied by reference TRBV18 and TRBJ2-5, is NAGVMQNPRHLVRRRGQEARLRCSPMKGHSHVYWYRQLPEEGLKFMVYLQKENIIDESGMPKERFSAEFPKEGPSILRIQQVVRGDSAAYFCASSPVDHHETQYFGPGTRLLVL.

This clonotype was detected many times. The chain links TRBV7-3 to TRBJ2-1, with TRBD2 identical over 7 bases. V gave up 7 bases and J gave up 4 bases; unmatched junction bases: 10. The CDR3 sequence is 15 residues long. Germline V gene data show CDR1 as SGHTA and CDR2 as FQGTGA. The CDR3 loop reads CASKLGSSGYNEQFF. CDR3 in DNA: TGTGCCAGCAAACTTGGGTCTAGCGGATACAATGAGCAGTTCTTC.

This clonotype was found many times. The chain combines TRBV7-2 with TRBJ2-7, with a possible D match to TRBD2 (6 bases). The length of the CDR3 is 15 residues. Germline V gene sequence: CDR1 SGHTA, CDR2 FQGNSA. Trimming left V 5 bases short and J 5 bases short, with 19 bases between. The CDR3 loop is CASSPLPGGTDEQYF. The CDR3 nucleotides read TGTGCCAGCAGCCCTTTACCCGGCGGGACCGACGAGCAGTACTTC. Complete variable domain (other parts from reference TRBV7-2 and TRBJ2-7): GAGVSQSPSNKVTEKGKDVELRCDPISGHTALYWYRQSLGQGLEFLIYFQGNSAPDKSGLPSDRFSAERTGGSVSTLTIQRTQQEDSAVYLCASSPLPGGTDEQYFGPGTRLTVT.

The V gene is TRBV6-1, the J gene TRBJ1-2; no clear D gene. This CDR3 has 14 residues. V dropped 6 bases and J dropped 8 bases, with 19 bases sitting between them. CDR1 and CDR2 from the germline V gene are MNHNS and SASEGT. The CDR3 loop is CASSLAGLMGGYTF. The CDR3 nucleotides read TGTGCCAGCAGCTTGGCAGGCCTCATGGGAGGCTACACCTTC.

This clonotype was observed many times. The chain joins TRBV7-6 to TRBJ2-7; 12 nucleotides align to TRBD2. After removal of 4 bases from V and 5 bases from J, the junction contained 6 bases not matched to a gene. Germline V gene data show CDR1 as SGHVS and CDR2 as FNYEAQ. The CDR3 covers 15 residues. The CDR3 sequence is CASSYLAGGANEQYF. CDR3 bases: TGTGCCAGCAGCTACCTAGCGGGGGGGGCTAACGAGCAGTACTTC.